The rows below give T cell receptor beta chains drawn from one sample of a study of shared clonotypes between healthy human individuals. The data were produced by immunoSEQ multiplex PCR, yet TCRdb's version contains in-frame clones alone and is incomplete. The sample has a few million clones; under 97% are singletons. The sequenced material came from naive CD4+ T cells sorted from blood. The origin of the receptors is a man younger than 35 in good health. The CDR3 runs from the conserved cysteine through the conserved F or W. A D gene is named only where the DNA matches it firmly. Rows give clone size only sometimes, using once, few, many, or a class for an expanded clone.

-	TRBV21-1	-	TRBJ1-5	TGTGCCAGCAGCCCAGAAGGGACCGATAATCAGCCCCAGCATTTT	CASSPEGTDNQPQHF
TRBD2	TRBV5-4	-	TRBJ2-5	TGTGCCAGCAGCTTGGGTGGGAGGGGAATAGAGACCCAGTACTTC	CASSLGGRGIETQYF
-	TRBV5-6	once	TRBJ2-7	TGTGCCAGCAGCTTGGCCGAGGCAGGGTCGTTCTACGAGCAGTACTTC	CASSLAEAGSFYEQYF
TRBD1	TRBV7-4	-	TRBJ2-7	TGTGCCAGCAGCTCCCTCCCCGGACAGGTTCAAGGGTTGGGCGAGCAGTACTTC	CASSSLPGQVQGLGEQYF
-	TRBV19	-	TRBJ2-1	TGTGCCAGTAGTGCCCTGGACAATGAGCAGTTCTTC	CASSALDNEQFF
-	TRBV27	-	TRBJ1-1	TGTGCCAGCAGTTTATTTCCAGGAGAGAACACTGAAGCTTTCTTT	CASSLFPGENTEAFF
TRBD2	TRBV10-3	-	TRBJ2-4	TGTGCCATCAGGCGGGAGTTAGCCAAAAACATTCAGTACTTC	CAIRRELAKNIQYF
-	TRBV11-2	-	TRBJ1-2	TGTGCCAGCAGCCCCTTCTTGACCGACCGGGGGAACTATGGCTACACCTTC	CASSPFLTDRGNYGYTF
-	TRBV6-1	-	TRBJ1-1	TGTGCCAGCACCTCCCAGGGTAACACTGAAGCTTTCTTT	CASTSQGNTEAFF
-	TRBV10-3	-	TRBJ2-5	TGTGCCATCAACTCCAACCCCAAAGAGACCCAGTACTTC	CAINSNPKETQYF
-	TRBV7-2	-	TRBJ1-6	TGTGCCAGCAGCTCGGATAATTCACCCCTCCACTTT	CASSSDNSPLHF
-	TRBV7-2	-	TRBJ2-7	TGTGCCAGCACCACTCCTGGACGTTTCCGGGATTCTTCCTACGAGCAGTACTTC	CASTTPGRFRDSSYEQYF
-	TRBV19	-	TRBJ1-6	TGTGCCAGTAGGAGGAAGGCAGAGGGTAATTCACCCCTCCACTTT	CASRRKAEGNSPLHF
TRBD2	TRBV10-2	-	TRBJ2-3	TGCGCTAGCACCTCCAGCGGGGTATATACGCAGTATTTT	CASTSSGVYTQYF
-	TRBV30	-	TRBJ2-3	TGTGCCTGGAGTGTACCCGCGGGGGCCACCACAGATACGCAGTATTTT	CAWSVPAGATTDTQYF
-	TRBV6-5	-	TRBJ2-1	TGTGCCAGCAGTTATGGGAGGAGCGGCAATGAGCAGTTCTTC	CASSYGRSGNEQFF
-	TRBV27	-	TRBJ2-2	TGTGCCAGCAGCCCTTACGAGTACGGGGAGCTGTTTTTT	CASSPYEYGELFF
-	TRBV27	-	TRBJ2-5	TGTGCCAGCATCGTGGGGAGAGAGACCCAGTACTTC	CASIVGRETQYF
TRBD2	TRBV5-1	once	TRBJ2-1	TGCGCCAGCAGCTTGGTAGCTAGCGGGAGGAATGAGCAGTTCTTC	CASSLVASGRNEQFF
-	TRBV7-3	-	TRBJ2-7	TGTGCCAGCAGCCCGGACAGTTCCTACGAGCAGTACTTC	CASSPDSSYEQYF
-	TRBV30	-	TRBJ2-6	TGTGCCTGGAGTGTACTGGCGGGGTGGAGCTCTGGGGCCAACGTCCTGACTTTC	CAWSVLAGWSSGANVLTF
TRBD1	TRBV12-5	-	TRBJ2-3	TGTGCTAGTGGCCAGGGACAGGGGGCGACCAGAGATACGCAGTATTTT	CASGQGQGATRDTQYF
-	TRBV5-1	-	TRBJ1-4	TGCGCCAGCAGCACTACCGGGGACTCCAATGAAAAACTGTTTTTT	CASSTTGDSNEKLFF
TRBD2	TRBV19	-	TRBJ2-2	TGTGCCAGTAGTCCCGGACTAGCGGGACGCACCGGGGAGCTGTTTTTT	CASSPGLAGRTGELFF
TRBD1	TRBV6-5	-	TRBJ1-1	TGTGCCAGCAGTTACCTGACGACCGGGACAGCGAGCGAAGCTTTCTTT	CASSYLTTGTASEAFF
TRBD2	TRBV6-5	-	TRBJ2-1	TGTGCCAGCAGATCCGGACTAGCCAATGAGCAGTTCTTC	CASRSGLANEQFF
TRBD1	TRBV7-2	-	TRBJ1-4	TGTGCCAGCAGCTTGGTCTCGGGACAGATTAATGAAAAACTGTTTTTT	CASSLVSGQINEKLFF
TRBD1	TRBV28	-	TRBJ2-5	TGTGCCAGCAGTTTGGACAGGGGATCGGCTGAGACCCAGTACTTC	CASSLDRGSAETQYF
-	TRBV7-9	-	TRBJ2-7	TGTGCCAGCAGTCCCCGTGGGTTAGCGGCTACCTACGAGCAGTACTTC	CASSPRGLAATYEQYF
-	TRBV7-2	once	TRBJ2-5	TGTGCCAGCAGCTCCGCAGGGCAGGGGACCCAGTACTTC	CASSSAGQGTQYF
-	TRBV23-1	-	TRBJ2-7	TGCGCCAGCAGATGGGGGGCTCGATCCCCCTACGAGCAGTACTTC	CASRWGARSPYEQYF
TRBD1	TRBV5-1	-	TRBJ2-7	TGCGCCAGCAGCCTAACCCCGGGACAGGGAGGAGGGGAGCAGTACTTC	CASSLTPGQGGGEQYF
-	TRBV5-1	-	TRBJ2-5	TGCGCCAGCAGCACCACAGGGGCGGGGGAGACCCAGTACTTC	CASSTTGAGETQYF
TRBD1	TRBV10-1	-	TRBJ1-2	TGCGCCAGCAACAAGGGACAGGGAAACTATGGCTACACCTTC	CASNKGQGNYGYTF
TRBD1	TRBV2	-	TRBJ2-7	TGTGCCAGCAGTGTAGACAGGGGAACCGAGCAGTACTTC	CASSVDRGTEQYF
-	TRBV7-2	-	TRBJ2-2	TGTGCCAGCAGCTCCAACACCGGGGAGCTGTTTTTT	CASSSNTGELFF
TRBD1	TRBV10-3	few	TRBJ1-5	TGTGCCATCAGGAAGGACAGGGGCACCCAGCCCCAGCATTTT	CAIRKDRGTQPQHF
TRBD2	TRBV7-2	-	TRBJ2-1	TGTGCCAGCAGCCCCCCCGGGACTAGGCTCGCTGAGCAGTTCTTC	CASSPPGTRLAEQFF
TRBD1	TRBV30	-	TRBJ1-2	TGTGCCTGGAGTGTACAACGGCAGGGGGCTGACAAAGCAGGGGGCTACACCTTC	CAWSVQRQGADKAGGYTF
-	TRBV7-9	-	TRBJ2-3	TGTGCCACCTGGGGGGTACCTAGCACAGATACGCAGTATTTT	CATWGVPSTDTQYF
-	TRBV19	-	TRBJ1-5	TGTGCCAGTAGTATGGGCCAGGTTAGCAATCAGCCCCAGCATTTT	CASSMGQVSNQPQHF